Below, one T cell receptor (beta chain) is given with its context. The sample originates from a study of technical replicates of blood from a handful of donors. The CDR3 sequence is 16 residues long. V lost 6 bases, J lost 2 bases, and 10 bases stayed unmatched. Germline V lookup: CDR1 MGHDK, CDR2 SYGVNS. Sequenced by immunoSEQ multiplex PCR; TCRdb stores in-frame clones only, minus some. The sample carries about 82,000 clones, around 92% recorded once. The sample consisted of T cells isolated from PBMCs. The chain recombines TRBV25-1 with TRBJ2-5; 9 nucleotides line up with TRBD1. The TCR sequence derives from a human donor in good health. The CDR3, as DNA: TGTGCCAGCAGCGAACAGGGGACAGGGAAGCAAGAGACCCAGTACTTC. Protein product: CASSEQGTGKQETQYF.